This T cell receptor beta chain was obtained from a study of control samples from healthy donors and cancer patients. Per the germline V gene, CDR1 is SGHDT and CDR2 is YYEEEE. This CDR3 has 13 amino acids. Trimming removed 0 bases at V and 5 bases at J, with 8 bases between. Clones were read by immunoSEQ multiplex PCR, and TCRdb kept only the in-frame ones, dropping some. The data show approximately 160,000 clones, around 92% seen once. This clone occurred once. The V gene is TRBV5-6, the J gene TRBJ1-1; D not certain. The sample was blood. The receptor was isolated from a woman in her 40s in good health. In DNA, the CDR3 is TGTGCCAGCAGCTTGGGGGGAGGAACTGAAGCTTTCTTT. Protein sequence: CASSLGGGTEAFF. The whole variable domain, remainder taken from reference TRBV5-6 and TRBJ1-1, is DAGVTQSPTHLIKTRGQQVTLRCSPKSGHDTVSWYQQALGQGPQFIFQYYEEEERQRGNFPDRFSGHQFPNYSSELNVNALLLGDSALYLCASSLGGGTEAFFGQGTRLTVV.